These 10 T cell receptor beta chains were sequenced from one sample in a study of OX40 agonist ivuxolimab in advanced cancers. Generated by immunoSEQ multiplex PCR, the TCRdb table keeps only in-frame clones and is missing some. The repertoire holds approximately 26,000 clones, with roughly 79% as singletons. The sequencing here drew on CD4+ or CD8+ T cells sorted from blood, taken in a trial of the OX40 agonist ivuxolimab. These TCRs come from an adult with an advanced solid tumor such as melanoma, head and neck, liver or kidney cancer.

Only a few counts were recorded for this clone. The V call is TRBV6-4, the J call TRBJ2-1; 11 positions agree with TRBD2. The CDR3 is made up of 15 amino acids. CDR1 MRHNA and CDR2 SNTAGT come from the germline V gene. V was pared by 0 bases and J by 6 bases, with 1 base of the junction left unmatched. The CDR3: CASSDSSGGANEQFF. Written as DNA, the CDR3 is TGTGCCAGCAGTGACTCTAGCGGGGGGGCCAATGAGCAGTTCTTC.

The chain joins TRBV25-1 to TRBJ2-7; D call uncertain. The CDR3 totals 14 residues. Germline CDR1 and CDR2: MGHDK and SYGVNS. Trimming cost V 6 bases and J 0 bases, with 12 bases left between them. The CDR3 loop reads CASRGWAVSYEQYF. Here the CDR3 DNA reads TGTGCCAGCAGGGGGTGGGCAGTCTCCTACGAGCAGTACTTC.

The CDR3 DNA reads as TGTGCCAGCAGCCAAGGAGTACTTGAAGCTTTCTTT. Amino acid sequence: CASSQGVLEAFF. The chain uses TRBV5-6 and TRBJ1-1; D gene uncertain. V gave up 4 bases and J gave up 7 bases, with 11 bases separating them. The CDR3 is made up of 12 amino acids. From germline, CDR1 is SGHDT and CDR2 YYEEEE.

V usage is TRBV9 and J usage is TRBJ1-3, with D perhaps TRBD1 (5 bases). Germline values: CDR1 SGDLS, CDR2 YYNGEE. V was clipped by 0 bases and J by 0 bases, with 7 bases between them. The CDR3 runs 15 residues. The DNA for the CDR3 is TGTGCCAGCAGCGTAGGACAGAGCTCTGGAAACACCATATATTTT. It is translated as CASSVGQSSGNTIYF.

V usage is TRBV18 and J usage is TRBJ2-7; D gene ambiguous. In germline, CDR1 is KGHSH, CDR2 LQKENI. The CDR3 covers 15 residues. Trimming removed 3 bases from V and 6 bases from J, with 18 bases in between. The CDR3 sequence is CASSPPTLGRLEQYF. The CDR3 nucleotides read TGTGCCAGCTCACCGCCTACTCTAGGACGTCTCGAGCAGTACTTC.

This clone was picked up one time. The CDR3 region has the DNA TGTGCCACCAGCAGACGGTACAGGGGGACTGAAGCTTTCTTT. This codes for CATSRRYRGTEAFF. V gene TRBV15 combines with J gene TRBJ1-1; 8 bases align to TRBD1. The V gene end was trimmed by 2 bases and the J gene end by 5 bases; junction bases not matched to a gene: 4. Germline loops: CDR1 LNHNV, CDR2 YYDKDF (reference sequence). CDR3 length equals 14 residues.

J is TRBJ1-5 and V is TRBV13; 9 bases fit TRBD1. This CDR3 spans 16 amino acids. Germline trimming cut 2 bases from V and 0 bases from J; bases unmatched to any gene: 2. Germline-derived CDR1 and CDR2 are PRHDT and FYEKMQ (reference sequence). The CDR3 spells CASSLRTGDSNQPQHF. In nucleotides, the CDR3 is TGTGCCAGCAGCTTACGGACAGGGGATAGCAATCAGCCCCAGCATTTT.

The chain joins TRBV7-7 to TRBJ2-3; D remains ambiguous. The V gene lost 3 bases and the J gene lost 0 bases, with 10 bases spanning the gap. This CDR3 comprises 15 residues. From germline, CDR1 is SSHAT and CDR2 FNYEAQ (reference sequence). In nucleotides, the CDR3 is TGTGCCAGCAGCTTGTCCCTCGCTAGCACAGATACGCAGTATTTT. It yields the protein CASSLSLASTDTQYF.

V and J are TRBV10-3 and TRBJ1-4; a weak D match, TRBD1 (5 bases). V dropped 10 bases and J dropped 5 bases, with 17 bases sitting between them. There are 14 residues in the CDR3. From germline, CDR1 is ENHRY and CDR2 SYGVKD. The CDR3, as DNA: TGTGCCACCAGAAGCCGGGACTTCAATGAAAAACTGTTTTTT. The encoded protein is CATRSRDFNEKLFF.

The chain links TRBV28 to TRBJ1-4; 7 nucleotides align to TRBD1. CDR1 is MDHEN and CDR2 is SYDVKM in the germline V gene. The CDR3 covers 14 residues. Trimming at V came to 6 bases and at J to 4 bases, leaving 5 bases not matched to a gene. The CDR3 loop is CASRPGQRNEKLFF. In DNA form, the CDR3 reads TGTGCCAGCAGACCGGGACAGCGTAATGAAAAACTGTTTTTT.